This record covers a single T cell receptor (beta chain). Its specificity is unknown. Germline V gene sequence: CDR1 MDHEN, CDR2 SYDVKM. The V segment lost 5 bases and the J segment 4 bases; nucleotides outside the gene matches: 11. The CDR3 sequence is 16 residues long. With 60 Vbeta and 13 Jbeta primers, the PCR was carried out. The assay was immunoSEQ multiplex PCR, and TCRdb's table has in-frame clones only and misses some. The table shows around 190,000 clones, with roughly 90% occurring only once. The record originates from a study of cytomegalovirus exposure and HLA in healthy donors. Study-level points and caveats: The majority of CMV-associated TCR beta chains were reported as apparently HLA-restricted in a later analysis.

V gene TRBV28 combines with J gene TRBJ2-3; 8 positions agree with TRBD2. The sequenced material came from PBMCs. The source is a woman aged 30 to 39 in good health and CMV-seronegative. CDR3 residues: CASSPTGGRWADTQYF. The CDR3 DNA sequence: TGTGCCAGCAGTCCCACGGGCGGGAGGTGGGCAGATACGCAGTATTTT. Complete variable domain (other parts from reference TRBV28 and TRBJ2-3): DVKVTQSSRYLVKRTGEKVFLECVQDMDHENMFWYRQDPGLGLRLIYFSYDVKMKEKGDIPEGYSVSREKKERFSLILESASTNQTSMYLCASSPTGGRWADTQYFGPGTRLTVL.